The rows below give T cell receptor beta chains drawn from one sample of a study of blood T cell repertoires in COVID-19. Sequencing was performed with immunoSEQ multiplex PCR; in TCRdb, only in-frame clones are kept and a portion is missing. The table shows about 360,000 clones, with 80% to 90% occurring only once. Sequencing was done on a sample of PBMCs or T cells enriched from blood (not recorded which). The receptors here all came from a man aged 25 to 40 who had recovered from COVID-19. The CDR3 runs from the conserved cysteine through the conserved F or W. The order of the fields is D gene, V gene, clone size, J gene, CDR3 protein, CDR3 DNA. D genes are given only for firm matches. Size is omitted from some rows. Given values are once, few, many or a class for expanded clones.

-	TRBV5-1	-	TRBJ1-4	CASSLQGIGRSANEKLFF	TGCGCCAGCAGCTTACAGGGAATTGGCCGATCAGCTAATGAAAAACTGTTTTTT
-	TRBV9	-	TRBJ1-1	CASSPRQVLNTEAFF	TGTGCCAGCAGCCCCCGACAGGTACTGAACACTGAAGCTTTCTTT
TRBD2	TRBV7-3	-	TRBJ2-3	CASSTFGTSGGDTQYF	TGTGCCAGCAGCACCTTCGGGACTAGCGGGGGGGATACGCAGTATTTT
TRBD2	TRBV3-1/TRBV3-2	-	TRBJ2-5	CASSRGTSGRETQYF	TGTGCCAGCAGCCGCGGGACTAGTGGCCGAGAGACCCAGTACTTC
-	TRBV5-4	-	TRBJ1-5	CASSLAGVPGQPQHF	TGTGCCAGCAGCTTGGCTGGGGTCCCGGGGCAGCCCCAGCATTTT
TRBD1	TRBV10-3	-	TRBJ1-6	CAIRTGGEDNSPLHF	TGTGCCATCAGGACAGGGGGGGAGGATAATTCACCCCTCCACTTT
TRBD1	TRBV30	-	TRBJ1-2	CAWTGTVYGYTF	TGTGCCTGGACCGGGACAGTCTATGGCTACACCTTC
-	TRBV7-9	once	TRBJ1-2	CASSFGGASFGGYTF	TGTGCCAGCAGCTTTGGGGGGGCTTCATTCGGTGGCTACACCTTC
TRBD2	TRBV13	-	TRBJ2-3	CASSPGLAGATQYF	TGTGCCAGCAGCCCCGGACTAGCGGGGGCTACGCAGTATTTT
TRBD1	TRBV3-1/TRBV3-2	-	TRBJ1-5	CASSYSGQGNQPQHF	TGTGCCAGCAGCTACTCTGGACAGGGAAATCAGCCCCAGCATTTT
-	TRBV6-5	-	TRBJ1-5	CASSYTYSNQPQHF	TGTGCCAGCAGTTACACCTATAGCAATCAGCCCCAGCATTTT
-	TRBV10-1	-	TRBJ1-1	CASSESIGVTEAFF	TGCGCCAGCAGTGAGTCGATCGGGGTCACTGAAGCTTTCTTT
-	TRBV7-3	-	TRBJ2-3	CASTFFPPPDTQYF	TGTGCCAGCACCTTTTTTCCTCCCCCAGATACGCAGTATTTT
-	TRBV11-2	-	TRBJ2-7	CASSLGRGRKYEQYF	TGTGCCAGCAGCTTAGGGAGGGGGCGCAAGTACGAGCAGTACTTC
-	TRBV2	-	TRBJ2-1	CASSGLGVYNEQFF	TGTGCCAGCAGTGGACTAGGCGTTTACAATGAGCAGTTCTTC
-	TRBV6-5	-	TRBJ2-1	CASRYAYEQFF	TGTGCCAGCAGGTACGCGTACGAGCAGTTCTTC
-	TRBV14	few	TRBJ1-2	CASSQQGFGYTF	TGTGCCAGCAGCCAACAGGGGTTTGGCTACACCTTC
-	TRBV6-5	-	TRBJ2-5	CASSRTPGGLETQYF	TGTGCCAGCAGCCGAACCCCCGGAGGGCTGGAGACCCAGTACTTC
TRBD1	TRBV19	-	TRBJ2-5	CASSVRDRGPETQYF	TGTGCCAGTAGTGTCCGGGACAGGGGGCCAGAGACCCAGTACTTC
-	TRBV5-6	-	TRBJ2-5	CASSRSGWKTQYF	TGTGCCAGCAGCAGATCGGGTTGGAAGACCCAGTACTTC
TRBD2	TRBV2	-	TRBJ2-3	CASSGSGGSTTDTQYF	TGTGCCAGCAGTGGGAGCGGGGGGTCAACGACAGATACGCAGTATTTT
-	TRBV13	-	TRBJ2-3	CASSLGRGTDTQYF	TGTGCCAGCAGCTTAGGAAGAGGCACAGATACGCAGTATTTT
-	TRBV5-1	-	TRBJ2-1	CASSLGSDFNEQFF	TGCGCCAGCAGCTTGGGGTCAGACTTCAATGAGCAGTTCTTC
TRBD1	TRBV2	-	TRBJ1-2	CASTPRDRASVYGYTF	TGTGCCAGCACCCCACGGGACAGGGCCTCGGTCTATGGCTACACCTTC
-	TRBV7-9	-	TRBJ1-1	CASSPTGTEAFF	TGTGCCAGCAGTCCAACAGGGACTGAAGCTTTCTTT
-	TRBV7-3	-	TRBJ2-2	CASSLSRENTGELFF	TGTGCCAGCAGCTTATCCCGAGAAAACACCGGGGAGCTGTTTTTT
-	TRBV27	once	TRBJ1-2	CASSLNGPRNGYTF	TGTGCCAGCAGTTTAAATGGTCCGAGGAATGGCTACACCTTC
TRBD1	TRBV7-2	-	TRBJ2-4	CASSLTGTGWDIQYF	TGTGCCAGCAGCTTGACAGGGACAGGGTGGGACATTCAGTACTTC
-	TRBV7-8	-	TRBJ1-1	CASILGGRNTEAFF	TGTGCCAGCATACTTGGGGGCAGGAACACTGAAGCTTTCTTT
-	TRBV11-2	-	TRBJ1-1	CASSLPQGSNRLNTEAFF	TGTGCCAGCAGCTTACCTCAGGGGTCAAATCGACTGAACACTGAAGCTTTCTTT
TRBD1	TRBV5-6	-	TRBJ2-5	CASSRDRGRQETQYF	TGTGCCAGCAGCAGGGACAGGGGCCGCCAAGAGACCCAGTACTTC
-	TRBV19	-	TRBJ1-1	CASSIAPTANTEAFF	TGTGCCAGTAGTATAGCTCCGACAGCGAACACTGAAGCTTTCTTT
-	TRBV12-5	-	TRBJ1-1	CASGHQGMNTEAFF	TGTGCTAGTGGTCATCAGGGCATGAACACTGAAGCTTTCTTT
-	TRBV7-9	-	TRBJ1-5	CASSLAGTGLNQPQHF	TGTGCCAGCAGCTTAGCAGGCACAGGGCTGAATCAGCCCCAGCATTTT
TRBD2	TRBV2	-	TRBJ2-5	CASRRTSGVFETQYF	TGTGCCAGCAGGAGGACTAGCGGGGTCTTCGAGACCCAGTACTTC
-	TRBV7-6	-	TRBJ1-5	CASSYGTDSNQPQHF	TGTGCCAGCAGCTACGGGACTGATAGCAATCAGCCCCAGCATTTT
TRBD1	TRBV7-9	-	TRBJ1-2	CASFSSDRGWYGYTF	TGTGCCAGCTTCTCCTCGGACAGGGGGTGGTATGGCTACACCTTC
TRBD1	TRBV9	-	TRBJ1-2	CASSVGQGPNGYTF	TGTGCCAGCAGCGTTGGACAGGGGCCCAATGGCTACACCTTC